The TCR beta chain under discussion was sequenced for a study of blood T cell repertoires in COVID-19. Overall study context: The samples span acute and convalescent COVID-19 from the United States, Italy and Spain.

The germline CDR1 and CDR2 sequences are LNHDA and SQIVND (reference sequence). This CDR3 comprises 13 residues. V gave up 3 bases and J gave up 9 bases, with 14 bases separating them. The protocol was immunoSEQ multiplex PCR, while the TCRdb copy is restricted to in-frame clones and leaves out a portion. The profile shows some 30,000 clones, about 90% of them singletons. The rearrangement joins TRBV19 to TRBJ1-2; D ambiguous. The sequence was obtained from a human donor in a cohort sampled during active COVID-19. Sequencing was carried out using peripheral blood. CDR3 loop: CASSIGISGRYTF. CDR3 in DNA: TGTGCCAGTAGTATCGGGATTTCAGGTCGCTACACCTTC.